The sequence of this TCR beta chain was determined in a study of response to subunit inactivated influenza vaccine. CDR3 length equals 14 residues. Germline V CDR1 and CDR2: MNHEY, SMNVEV (reference sequence). The V end lost 3 bases, the J end lost 6 bases, and 12 bases lay between the germline ends. Notes on this clonotype: Its antigen remains unidentified.

Findings of the study overall: Few additional T cells are recruited per seasonal influenza vaccination, authors suggested.

TCRdb fed the RT-PCR reads into MiXCR, producing one record per CDR3 protein. The sample has under 850,000 distinct CDR3 sequences, around 20% seen once; the top ten hold about 11%. The clonotype comes from a man aged 50-60 years who received an inactivated influenza vaccine. The rearrangement joins TRBV27 to TRBJ2-1; D is perhaps TRBD2 (6 bases). Sequences were derived from PBMCs from blood, sampled about 5 days after vaccination. CDR3 sequence: CASSFGGLGNEQFF. In DNA form, the CDR3 reads TGTGCCAGCAGTTTTGGGGGACTGGGCAATGAGCAGTTCTTC.